One sample yielded the 2 T cell receptor beta chains listed below, sequenced in a study of blood T cells in healthy people across ages. PCR was performed a second time for about 7 to 12 cycles using a sample-barcoded 5' primer and a J-beta primer mix. One entry per CDR3 protein, called by TCRdb with MiXCR from the 5' RACE reads. Seen here are around 870,000 distinct CDR3 sequences, about 28% observed once, and the top ten hold 17%. Specimen: blood. These receptors were collected from a woman at least 80 years old in good health.

On this clonotype: A read error may be the cause here, since a much bigger clone is one base away. V gene TRBV12-3 or TRBV12-4 combines with J gene TRBJ2-5; the match to TRBD1 covers 7 bases. With V trimmed by 3 bases and J by 13 bases, 5 bases remained unmatched. This CDR3 region has 11 residues. The CDR3 sequence is CASSFLGGMYF. The DNA for the CDR3 is TGTGCCAGCAGTTTTTTAGGGGGCATGTACTTC.

At least ten counts were recorded for this clonotype. This chain uses TRBV6-5 with TRBJ2-5; TRBD2 might be the D (6 bases). The ends were cut back, 0 bases at V and 5 bases at J, with 10 bases in the middle. CDR1 is MNHEY, CDR2 SVGAGI, per germline. This CDR3 contains 14 residues. The chain's CDR3 is CASSYSAGFETQYF. The CDR3, as DNA: TGTGCCAGCAGTTACTCGGCGGGGTTTGAGACCCAGTACTTC.